The T cell receptor (beta chain) under discussion was sequenced for a study of blood T cells in healthy people across ages (dated by TCRdb to the mid-2010s). Study-level background: In model experiments, template switching captured about one uniquely barcoded TCR beta cDNA molecule for every two T cells. The study measured age-related changes in TCR beta repertoire diversity using deep sequencing normalized with unique cDNA molecular identifiers. The donors were split into four age groups: young (average about 16 years), middle-aged (39), aged (around 67) and long-lived (approximately 80). To avoid experimental bias, donors of different ages were spread randomly across the sequencing lanes. Two additional independent replicas of 1 million unique cDNA reads from the same blood draw were analyzed for two donors (one aged 18 to 29 and one aged 80 or older). General findings and caveats noted by the study authors: Since profiling was done on bulk unsorted PBMCs, naive and antigen-experienced compartments could not be conclusively compared. Estimates of total diversity based on one million sequenced T cells were regarded as lower bounds and as underestimates. Observed TCR beta diversity correlated strongly with the percentage of naive T cells measured by flow cytometry. As age increased, observed TCR beta diversity per million T cells dropped in a roughly linear way, and a significant reduction was already evident by age 40. Compared with the aged group, the long-lived group had more naive CD4+ T cells, fewer expanded clones and increased TCR diversity, a pattern suggesting age selection. Donor CMV infection status was unknown, potentially confounding age-related changes in expanded clonotypes.

The library came from 5' RACE. The listed sequencing device is Illumina HiSeq 2500. A second PCR of roughly 6 to 12 cycles was run with a J-beta primer mix and a sample-barcoded 5' primer. A template-switch 5' adaptor carrying 12 random nucleotides introduced a unique molecular identifier onto each TCR beta cDNA molecule. At least 3 million CDR3-containing paired-end reads were obtained from each sample. All of the RNA was converted into first-strand cDNA using the Mint cDNA synthesis kit, with a TRBC-specific oligonucleotide serving as the primer. After uracil-DNA glycosylase treatment, a first 18-cycle PCR used universal primers M1SS and BC2_uni_R on all cDNA. Per the source publication's procedure: For normalization, 1 million high-quality reads, each with a distinct molecular identifier, were randomly selected from each sample. Reads sharing molecular identifiers were discarded rather than binned into consensus sequences. MiTCR, set to a Q25 quality threshold and the strictest error-elimination algorithm, was used for CDR3 identification, clonotype clustering and error correction. A nonparametric unseen species model with Euler transformation was used to estimate a lower bound on total TCR beta diversity. TCRdb reworked the public reads: Q25 trimming with fastp, MiXCR clone assembly, productive beta chains retained. Rows are unified per CDR3 protein, each entry keeping the most common DNA and genes. TCRdb assigned the V and J calls; the authors' analysis was not used. Within this sample are 1.5 million to 2 million distinct CDR3 sequences, with just under 50% of them counted one time only. The top ten hold less than 2.5% of the sample.

Systemically healthy Caucasian individuals from Russia, some 36 in total and aged roughly 6 to 100 years, were included as donors. About 10 milliliters of peripheral blood were drawn from each donor into EDTA-treated Vacutainer tubes. Ficoll-Paque density-gradient centrifugation was used to isolate PBMCs, with at least 7 million obtained per sample. Total RNA, at least 5 micrograms per sample, was extracted from PBMCs with Trizol reagent. The percentages of naive CD45RAhigh/CD27high T cells were determined by flow cytometry on a PBMC aliquot from every donor. On this clonotype: Which antigen it targets is not known. Per-nucleotide qualities are absent, and no much larger clonotype sits a single base away.

This TCR was sampled from a woman in her thirties or forties in good health. Sequencing was done on a sample of blood.

The base sequence is TGTGCCAGGGTCAATCAGCCCCAGCATTTT. It is translated as CARVNQPQHF. The chain is made from TRBV3-1 and TRBJ1-5; the D gene remains uncertain. V is cut by 9 bases and J by 3 bases, and the space between the germline ends is 3 bases. From a lookup of the germline V gene (reference sequence), CDR1 and CDR2 are LGHDT and YNNKEL. Its CDR3 holds 10 amino acids, cysteine through phenylalanine. The read is trimmed to its CDR3 DNA, 30 bases read in frame from base 1.